The 23 T cell receptor beta chains listed next were all sequenced from one sample in a study of blood T cells in healthy people across ages. Together with a sample-barcoded 5' primer, a J-beta primer mix was included in a second PCR lasting about 7 to 11 cycles. TCRdb re-derived calls from the 5' RACE reads in MiXCR, one entry per CDR3 protein. The sample consists of 1,100,000 or so distinct CDR3 sequences, under 55% of them appearing once. Sequencing was done on a sample of blood. Receptors were obtained from a woman aged 60-75 years in good health.

This clonotype was detected a few times. The V gene is TRBV4-2, the J gene TRBJ2-3; D is ambiguous. From germline, CDR1 is LGHNA and CDR2 YNFKEQ. V shed 0 bases and J shed 2 bases, with 9 bases lying between them. The CDR3 is 15 amino acids. The CDR3 sequence is CASSQDLGYTDTQYF. The CDR3, as DNA: TGTGCCAGCAGCCAAGATCTTGGCTACACAGATACGCAGTATTTT.

The V gene is TRBV12-3 or TRBV12-4, the J gene TRBJ1-1; 7 bases fit TRBD1. V trimming: 6 bases; J trimming: 6 bases; junction bases outside the gene matches: 7. This CDR3 has 13 amino acids. The CDR3 region is CASRGQFNAEAFF. DNA of the CDR3: TGTGCCAGCAGGGGACAGTTTAACGCTGAAGCTTTCTTT.

This rearrangement joins TRBV5-5 to TRBJ1-1; D unresolved. Germline lookup yields CDR1 SGHKS and CDR2 YYEKEE (reference sequence). CDR3 length: 14 residues. Between the trimmed V and J ends, which lost 4 bases and 0 bases, there was a span of 10 bases. CDR3 region: CASSLGWMNTEAFF. The CDR3 DNA sequence: TGTGCCAGCAGCCTCGGGTGGATGAACACTGAAGCTTTCTTT.

This clonotype was seen a handful of times. This sequence may be a read error, since a much larger clone differs from it by one base. The V and J genes are TRBV5-1 and TRBJ2-1; D is possibly TRBD2 (6 bases). The CDR3 extends over 15 amino acids. Between the trimmed V and J ends, which lost 2 bases and 1 base, there was a span of 10 bases. Germline-derived CDR1 and CDR2 are SGHRS and YFSETQ. The CDR3 DNA sequence: TGCGCCAGCAGCTTTGGCGGGACTTCCTACAATGAGCAGTTCTTC. This codes for CASSFGGTSYNEQFF.

The chain links TRBV5-5 to TRBJ2-2, with no clear D. V was clipped by 4 bases and J by 8 bases, with 9 bases between them. This CDR3 contains 12 residues. The germline V gene encodes CDR1 SGHKS and CDR2 YYEKEE (reference sequence). In nucleotides, the CDR3 is TGTGCCAGCAGCCCTGGGCATGGGGAGCTGTTTTTT. This encodes CASSPGHGELFF. Looking up the rest from reference TRBV5-5 and TRBJ2-2 gives the full variable domain: DAGVTQSPTHLIKTRGQQVTLRCSPISGHKSVSWYQQVLGQGPQFIFQYYEKEERGRGNFPDRFSARQFPNYSSELNVNALLLGDSALYLCASSPGHGELFFGEGSRLTVL.

This chain connects TRBV7-9 to TRBJ1-1; weak D call: TRBD1 (6 bases). Trimming stripped 6 bases from V and 0 bases from J, with 11 bases between. This CDR3 has 14 residues. Germline V gives CDR1 SEHNR, CDR2 FQNEAQ (reference sequence). In nucleotides, the CDR3 is TGTGCCAGCAGTCGGACAGTTTTGAACACTGAAGCTTTCTTT. Encoded protein: CASSRTVLNTEAFF.

This clonotype came up once. Mismatch with germline at one junction end may stem from a read error. The chain uses TRBV29-1 and TRBJ2-5; 9 nucleotides match TRBD2. The CDR3 contains 13 residues. In germline, CDR1 is SQVTM, CDR2 ANQGSEA. CDR3 DNA sequence: TGCTGCGTCCAAGCGGGAGGCCAAGAGACCCAGTACTTC. Protein product: CCVQAGGQETQYF. The full variable domain, in which reference TRBV29-1 and TRBJ2-5 provide the parts outside the CDR3, is SAVISQKPSRDICQRGTSLTIQCQVDSQVTMMFWYRQQPGQSLTLIATANQGSEATYESGFVIDKFPISRPNLTFSTLTVSNMSPEDSSIYLCCVQAGGQETQYFGPGTRLLVL.

J is TRBJ2-7 and V is TRBV5-6; TRBD2 might be the D (6 bases). CDR1 and CDR2 from the germline V gene are SGHDT and YYEEEE. Trimming cost V 9 bases and J 4 bases, with 20 bases left between them. The CDR3 is 14 amino acids. CDR3 sequence: CATNPSGRLYEQYF. As DNA, the CDR3 is TGTGCCACTAACCCGTCCGGGAGATTGTACGAGCAGTACTTC.

The V and J genes are TRBV27 and TRBJ2-3, with TRBD2 matching over 8 bases. Looked up from germline, CDR1 is MNHEY and CDR2 is SMNVEV (reference sequence). V was pared by 8 bases and J by 0 bases, with 16 bases of the junction left unmatched. The CDR3 covers 18 residues. CDR3: CASSTGGGTSLSTDTQYF. Written as DNA, the CDR3 is TGTGCCAGCTCCACGGGGGGGGGCACCTCGCTTAGCACAGATACGCAGTATTTT.

J is TRBJ2-5 and V is TRBV5-6; no clear D. The last part of the DNA fits TRBJ2-7 better; the J call may be wrong. The CDR3 runs 14 residues. Germline-derived CDR1 and CDR2 are SGHDT and YYEEEE. The CDR3 reads CASSSCGSSYEQYF. DNA of the CDR3: TGTGCCAGCAGCTCGTGCGGCAGCTCCTACGAGCAGTACTTC.

Written as DNA, the CDR3 is TGCAGCGTTGACCGGCAGATAAGTGAGCAGTTCTTC. It codes for CSVDRQISEQFF. The V call is TRBV29-1, the J call TRBJ2-1, with unresolved D. The CDR3 extends over 12 amino acids. V was trimmed by 3 bases and J by 9 bases, leaving 12 bases between them. The germline V gene encodes CDR1 SQVTM and CDR2 ANQGSEA.

This sequence joins TRBV9 and TRBJ2-5; 9 nucleotides agree with TRBD2. The CDR3 totals 15 residues. After removal of 3 bases from V and 5 bases from J, the junction contained 8 bases not matched to a gene. Germline V gene sequence: CDR1 SGDLS, CDR2 YYNGEE. The CDR3, as DNA: TGTGCCAGCAGCGCCTTAGCGGGAGAAGGGGAGACCCAGTACTTC. Amino acids: CASSALAGEGETQYF.

The V call is TRBV20-1, the J call TRBJ2-3; D might be TRBD2 (5 bases). The CDR3 is made up of 14 amino acids. Trimming took off 6 bases at V and 0 bases at J, with 13 bases between the two ends. Germline V CDR1 and CDR2: DFQATT, SNEGSKA (reference sequence). In DNA, the CDR3 is TGCAGTGCCAAAAGCGGATTTAGCACAGATACGCAGTATTTT. It yields the protein CSAKSGFSTDTQYF.

This clonotype was recorded a few times. The chain links TRBV6-6 to TRBJ1-3, with 7 bases identical to TRBD1. J lost 0 bases, V lost 5 bases, and 7 bases had no gene match. Germline CDR1 reads MNHNY; CDR2 reads SVGAGI (reference sequence). The CDR3 contains 16 residues. CDR3 residues: CASSPTGTASGNTIYF. The CDR3 DNA follows: TGTGCCAGCAGTCCAACCGGGACAGCCTCTGGAAACACCATATATTTT.

The chain couples TRBV29-1 to TRBJ2-1; TRBD1 might be the D (5 bases). Trimming pared 2 bases from V and 9 bases from J, leaving 17 bases between. From germline, CDR1 is SQVTM and CDR2 ANQGSEA. CDR3 size: 14 residues. The CDR3: CSVEKRGSEPEQFF. The DNA of the CDR3 is TGCAGCGTTGAAAAAAGGGGCAGTGAACCTGAGCAGTTCTTC.

The chain joins TRBV9 to TRBJ2-5, with 7 bases lining up with TRBD1. Germline V CDR1 and CDR2: SGDLS, YYNGEE. V shed 3 bases, J shed 2 bases, and the junction held 7 bases outside the gene matches. This CDR3 contains 15 residues. The CDR3 DNA reads as TGTGCCAGCAGCGCAGCTCCGGACAGGCAAGAGACCCAGTACTTC. It translates to CASSAAPDRQETQYF.

The chain has TRBV7-2 and TRBJ2-1, with 9 bases lining up with TRBD2. The V and J ends lost 4 bases and 15 bases, in that order; junction bases with no gene match: 10. The length of the CDR3 is 13 residues. CDR1 is SGHTA and CDR2 is FQGNSA in the germline V gene. CDR3 bases: TGTGCCAGCAGCTCACTAGGGAGCGGGAGGCGGTTCTTC. Translation: CASSSLGSGRRFF.

The chain joins TRBV20-1 to TRBJ1-5, with no clear D. From germline, CDR1 is DFQATT and CDR2 SNEGSKA (reference sequence). The CDR3 has 12 residues. V was cut by 7 bases and J by 2 bases, with 9 bases left in between. CDR3 loop: CSVLRGNQPQHF. Here the CDR3 DNA reads TGCAGTGTTTTAAGAGGCAATCAGCCCCAGCATTTT.

There are a few counts of this clonotype. The chain couples TRBV11-2 to TRBJ2-1; tentative D call: TRBD2 (6 bases). There are 14 residues in the CDR3. V dropped 0 bases and J dropped 14 bases, with 17 bases sitting between them. The germline gives CDR1 SGHAT, CDR2 FQNNGV. The CDR3 DNA is TGTGCCAGCAGCTTAGATGTCCCTTTCGGGAGTGAGTTCTTC. Encoded protein: CASSLDVPFGSEFF.

This chain links TRBV20-1 with TRBJ2-7; maybe TRBD2 (6 bases). The CDR3 has 19 residues. The germline CDR1 and CDR2 sequences are DFQATT and SNEGSKA (reference sequence). Trimming pared 3 bases from V and 6 bases from J, leaving 33 bases between. CDR3 protein: CSASSLEMLYDGSTPEQYF. The CDR3 DNA sequence: TGCAGTGCTAGCTCCCTCGAAATGCTGTATGACGGGAGTACCCCCGAGCAGTACTTC.

The sample holds one count of this clonotype. V usage is TRBV11-2 and J usage is TRBJ2-1; TRBD2 matches at 7 bases. V was clipped by 5 bases and J by 5 bases; unmatched bases: 9. The CDR3 is 15 residues long. Germline CDR1 reads SGHAT; CDR2 reads FQNNGV. This chain's CDR3 is CASSRRGSIHNEQFF. The CDR3 nucleotides are TGTGCCAGCAGCCGCCGCGGGAGTATCCACAATGAGCAGTTCTTC. The full variable domain, with the rest looked up from reference TRBV11-2 and TRBJ2-1, is EAGVAQSPRYKIIEKRQSVAFWCNPISGHATLYWYQQILGQGPKLLIQFQNNGVVDDSQLPKDRFSAERLKGVDSTLKIQPAKLEDSAVYLCASSRRGSIHNEQFFGPGTRLTVL.

J is TRBJ1-2 and V is TRBV5-6; unclear D gene. V shed 3 bases and J shed 7 bases, with 16 bases lying between them. The CDR3 is 14 residues long. CDR1 SGHDT and CDR2 YYEEEE come from the germline V gene. CDR3 sequence reads: CASSSLIRNLGYTF. In DNA, the CDR3 is TGTGCCAGCAGCTCCCTCATTCGAAATCTTGGCTACACCTTC.

The rearrangement links TRBV20-1 to TRBJ2-3, with 10 bases matching TRBD1. The CDR3 has 15 residues. From germline, CDR1 is DFQATT and CDR2 SNEGSKA (reference sequence). Germline trimming cut 5 bases from V and 3 bases from J; bases unmatched to any gene: 8. This CDR3 is CSAQDRGVATDTQYF. Here the CDR3 DNA reads TGCAGTGCTCAGGACAGGGGGGTAGCTACAGATACGCAGTATTTT.